This TCR beta chain was captured by sequencing in a study of Graves' ophthalmopathy and Graves' hyperthyroidism. Study conclusions and caveats: Clonotypes were expanded in thyroid at above 0.001 frequency, and most also appeared in blood.

Trimming stripped 5 bases from V and 4 bases from J, with 12 bases between. CDR1 is MDHEN, CDR2 SYDVKM, per germline. The CDR3 has 13 amino acids. Amplification of TCR beta CDR3 regions used RNA transcripts. RT-PCR was first run with HTBI primers, then multiplex PCR in a second round. TCRdb re-derived calls from the multiplex PCR reads in MiXCR, one entry per CDR3 protein. The sample shows some 360,000 distinct CDR3 sequences, about a sixth of them seen only once. This clonotype was observed at least ten times. Its antigen is still unknown. The sequence was collected from an adult woman with stable Graves' hyperthyroidism. The sample taken for sequencing was peripheral blood. V is TRBV28 and J is TRBJ2-7; D perhaps matches TRBD2 (6 bases). This CDR3 is CASSTGVLYEQYF. CDR3 nucleotides: TGTGCCAGCAGTACGGGGGTCTTATACGAGCAGTACTTC.